This entry concerns a single T cell receptor (beta chain). This record belongs to a study of T cells in localized non-small cell lung cancer. Profiled with immunoSEQ multiplex PCR; TCRdb holds only in-frame clones, not every one. The sample has over 70,000 clones; roughly 90% are singletons. V was pared by 3 bases and J by 6 bases, with 25 bases between. The CDR3 totals 17 residues. CDR1 and CDR2 from the germline V gene are SGHDT and YYEEEE. The chain is built from TRBV5-6 and TRBJ2-7; the D gene is possibly TRBD1 (5 bases). The TCR comes from a woman aged 35-70 years with stage II squamous cell lung carcinoma. The starting material was PBMCs, obtained before any cancer treatment. The CDR3 bases are TGTGCCAGCAGCTCCCCGGTCGGGCAGGGTCTGCTCTCCGAGCAGTACTTC. Translated, it gives CASSSPVGQGLLSEQYF.